This T cell receptor (beta chain) was recorded in a study of cytomegalovirus exposure and HLA in healthy donors. CDR1 is SGHRS, CDR2 YFSETQ, per germline. This CDR3 contains 15 residues. V lost 3 bases and J lost 2, with 14 bases in between. Sequencing was performed with immunoSEQ multiplex PCR; in TCRdb, only in-frame clones are kept and a portion is missing. The sample includes around 73,000 clones, about 87% of them seen just once. This TCR was sampled from a woman younger than 30 in good health and CMV-seropositive. The gene calls are TRBV5-1 and TRBJ1-1, with D possibly matching TRBD1 (6 bases). The sample was PBMCs. The CDR3 nucleotides read TGCGCCAGCAGCTCTTGGGGGCCCGGTAACACTGAAGCTTTCTTT. Its translation is CASSSWGPGNTEAFF.